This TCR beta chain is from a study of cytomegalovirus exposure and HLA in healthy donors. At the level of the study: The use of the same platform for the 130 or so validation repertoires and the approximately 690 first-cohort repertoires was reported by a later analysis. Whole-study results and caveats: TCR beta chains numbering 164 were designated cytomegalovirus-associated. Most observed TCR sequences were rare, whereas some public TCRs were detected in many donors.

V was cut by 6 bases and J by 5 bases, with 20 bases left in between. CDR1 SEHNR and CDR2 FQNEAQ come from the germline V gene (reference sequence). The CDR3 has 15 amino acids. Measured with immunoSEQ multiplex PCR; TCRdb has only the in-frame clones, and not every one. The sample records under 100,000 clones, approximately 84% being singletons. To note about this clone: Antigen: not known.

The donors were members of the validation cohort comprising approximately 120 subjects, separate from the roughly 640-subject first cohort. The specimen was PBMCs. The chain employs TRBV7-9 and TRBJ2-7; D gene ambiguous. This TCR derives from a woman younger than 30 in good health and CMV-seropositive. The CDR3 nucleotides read TGTGCCAGCAGAACCGATTTAACTACCTGGGACGAGCAGTACTTC. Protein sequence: CASRTDLTTWDEQYF.